This T cell receptor (beta chain) is drawn from a study of patients and donors after allogeneic stem cell transplantation. TCRdb independently ran MiXCR on the RT-PCR reads; one entry per CDR3 protein. The data show approximately 200,000 distinct CDR3 sequences, with less than 45% seen just once and about 33% held by the top ten. This clonotype was detected only a few times. V was trimmed by 0 bases and J by 4 bases, leaving 13 bases between them. The CDR3 is 15 amino acids. The germline V gene has CDR1 SGHDT and CDR2 YYEEEE. This TCR derives from a human donor who was either an allogeneic HSCT recipient or a stem cell or donor lymphocyte infusion donor (not recorded which). It is not recorded whose cells these are; they may come from a transplant donor. The specimen sequenced was blood, either unsorted or a sorted T cell fraction (not recorded which). J is TRBJ1-2 and V is TRBV5-6; D may be TRBD1 (6 bases). For the CDR3, the DNA is TGTGCCAGCAGCTTGGTACAGGGCGACGGCTATGGCTACACCTTC. It is translated as CASSLVQGDGYGYTF. Variable domain in full (rest from reference TRBV5-6 and TRBJ1-2): DAGVTQSPTHLIKTRGQQVTLRCSPKSGHDTVSWYQQALGQGPQFIFQYYEEEERQRGNFPDRFSGHQFPNYSSELNVNALLLGDSALYLCASSLVQGDGYGYTFGSGTRLTVV.